One and the same sample provided the 18 T cell receptor beta chains below, sequenced in a study of shared clonotypes between healthy human individuals. TCRdb keeps only in-frame clones here, not all; method: immunoSEQ multiplex PCR. The sample has 450,000 to 500,000 clones, 81% seen once. The sample consisted of PBMCs. All receptors come from a woman aged 40-49 years in good health. Some clones in this sample may be carry-over from other donors' samples.

V and J are TRBV5-1 and TRBJ2-7; D is unclear. The CDR3 length is 15 residues. The V gene's germline CDR1 is SGHRS and CDR2 YFSETQ. The V end was cut by 0 bases, the J end by 5 bases, with 15 bases between. In DNA, the CDR3 is TGCGCCAGCAGCTTGGCCACCAGCCAAAGCGACGAGCAGTACTTC. It encodes CASSLATSQSDEQYF. The whole variable domain, filled in from reference TRBV5-1 and TRBJ2-7, reads KAGVTQTPRYLIKTRGQQVTLSCSPISGHRSVSWYQQTPGQGLQFLFEYFSETQRNKGNFPGRFSGRQFSNSRSEMNVSTLELGDSALYLCASSLATSQSDEQYFGPGTRLTVT.

The V and J genes are TRBV11-3 and TRBJ1-2, with D possibly being TRBD1 (6 bases). Germline values: CDR1 SGHNT, CDR2 YENEEA. V was clipped by 0 bases and J by 0 bases, with 23 bases between them. CDR3 size: 20 residues. CDR3 bases: TGTGCCAGCAGCTTAGATCGAAGGGCGGGACATCGTGAAGCTAACTATGGCTACACCTTC. It encodes CASSLDRRAGHREANYGYTF.

V usage is TRBV5-1 and J usage is TRBJ2-3; no clear D gene. The germline V and J ends were trimmed by 1 base and 5 bases, with 14 bases remaining between them. This CDR3 spans 15 amino acids. The germline V gene has CDR1 SGHRS and CDR2 YFSETQ. The CDR3 sequence is CASSLTHPREDTQYF. CDR3 in DNA: TGCGCCAGCAGCTTGACTCATCCCAGAGAAGATACGCAGTATTTT.

The chain couples TRBV7-8 to TRBJ2-7; TRBD1 aligns across 9 bases. V dropped 5 bases and J dropped 1; count of bases not matched to a gene: 9. This CDR3 spans 16 amino acids. Per germline, CDR1 SGHVS and CDR2 FQNEAQ. For the CDR3, the DNA is TGTGCCAGCAGCCCCGCCGACAGGGGGAGATCCTACGAGCAGTACTTC. As protein: CASSPADRGRSYEQYF.

The chain employs TRBV2 and TRBJ2-6, with 8 bases lining up with TRBD1. The trim removed 8 bases at V and 0 bases at J, leaving 3 bases unmatched. Per germline, CDR1 SNHLY and CDR2 FYNNEI. The CDR3 loop spans 15 amino acids. CDR3 sequence reads: CASAQGASGANVLTF. CDR3 sequence (DNA): TGTGCCAGCGCCCAGGGGGCCTCTGGGGCCAACGTCCTGACTTTC.

The chain is built from TRBV27 and TRBJ2-7, with D perhaps matching TRBD1 or TRBD2 (5 bases each). Germline values: CDR1 MNHEY, CDR2 SMNVEV (reference sequence). The CDR3 consists of 13 residues. V was trimmed by 10 bases and J by 1 base, leaving 14 bases between them. CDR3 residues: CATGTAPSYEQYF. CDR3 sequence (DNA): TGTGCCACCGGGACGGCACCTTCCTACGAGCAGTACTTC.

The sample holds one count of this clone. The gene calls are TRBV28 and TRBJ1-2; TRBD1 might be the D (5 bases). Trimming shortened V by 7 bases and J by 1 base, and 16 bases separated the two germline ends. The CDR3 has 15 amino acids. Germline-derived CDR1 and CDR2 are MDHEN and SYDVKM. The CDR3 DNA reads as TGTGCCAGCACCTCGGGAGGGGAGGATAACTATGGCTACACCTTC. Translating it yields CASTSGGEDNYGYTF.

This clone was recorded a few times. The V and J genes are TRBV4-3 and TRBJ2-1; D is unresolved. The V gene lost 0 bases and the J gene lost 3 bases, with 3 bases spanning the gap. Germline values: CDR1 LGHNA, CDR2 YSLEER. The CDR3 extends over 13 amino acids. CDR3 DNA sequence: TGCGCCAGCAGCCAAGATTTCTACAATGAGCAGTTCTTC. This codes for CASSQDFYNEQFF.

Worth noting for this clone: A far bigger clonotype differs at one base, so this is likely a read error. Here the CDR3 reads CASSLDRVGNQPQHF. The CDR3 nucleotides are TGTGCCAGCAGCTTAGATCGAGTGGGCAATCAGCCCCAGCATTTT. The chain recombines TRBV11-2 with TRBJ1-5; the D is unclear. V lost 0 bases and J 2 bases, leaving 8 bases between the germline ends. Germline lookup yields CDR1 SGHAT and CDR2 FQNNGV. The CDR3 has 15 amino acids.

A word on this clone: This likely reflects a read error, since a far larger clone is one base away. Because the CDR3's place on the DNA is in doubt, the DNA is left out and the CDR3 is given as listed by TCRdb. The V gene is TRBV7-2, the J gene TRBJ1-5; TRBD1, the table's D call, was not compared with the DNA. The germline CDR1 and CDR2 sequences are SGHTA and FQGNSA. The CDR3 is 17 amino acids long, termini counted. CDR3 sequence: CASSLVAGGSSNQPRHF.

A remark on this clone: A read error is the likely source, as a far larger clone sits one nucleotide away. This sequence joins TRBV5-1 and TRBJ1-1, with a possible D match to TRBD1 (5 bases). Trimming took 7 bases from V and 1 from J, leaving 17 bases between them. Germline CDR1 reads SGHRS; CDR2 reads YFSETQ. The CDR3 runs 15 residues. The CDR3 DNA sequence: TGCGCCAGCCGCTGGTCGGGACGGGAGAACACTGAAGCTTTCTTT. Translating gives CASRWSGRENTEAFF.

Remarks on this clone: It is likely a read error: a sequence one base away is far more abundant. The rearrangement links TRBV11-2 to TRBJ1-1, with 7 bases that match TRBD1. J was trimmed by 4 bases and V by 1 base; bases with no gene match: 3. This CDR3 region has 14 residues. Germline lookup yields CDR1 SGHAT and CDR2 FQNNGV. The DNA for the CDR3 is TGTGCCAGCAGCTTAGGGCCAGGGGGCACTGAAGCTTTCTTT. This sequence encodes CASSLGPGGTEAFF.

The genes are TRBV28 and TRBJ2-7, with D unresolved. Trimming stripped 2 bases from V and 2 bases from J, with 7 bases between. The CDR3 is made up of 13 amino acids. Germline loops: CDR1 MDHEN, CDR2 SYDVKM. CDR3 in amino acids: CASSLSQAYEQYF. CDR3 in DNA: TGTGCCAGCAGTTTAAGTCAAGCCTACGAGCAGTACTTC.

CDR3 sequence reads: CASSPRGGSNSYEQYF. The CDR3 DNA reads TGTGCCAGCTCACCACGGGGAGGATCCAACTCCTACGAGCAGTACTTC. This chain uses TRBV18 with TRBJ2-7, with D possibly being TRBD2 (6 bases). Germline V gene lookup returns CDR1 KGHSH and CDR2 LQKENI. The CDR3 extends over 16 amino acids. The germline V and J ends were trimmed by 1 base and 0 bases, with 13 bases remaining between them.

This chain uses TRBV30 with TRBJ2-5, with 12 bases that match TRBD2. Trimming at V came to 1 base and at J to 7 bases, leaving 10 bases not matched to a gene. Germline CDR1 reads GTSNPN; CDR2 reads SVGIG (reference sequence). The CDR3 is 16 residues long. CDR3 nucleotide sequence: TGTGCCTGGAGTGCAACCACACTAGCGGGAGGAGGGACCCAGTACTTC. Residues: CAWSATTLAGGGTQYF. Full variable domain (missing parts from reference TRBV30 and TRBJ2-5): SQTIHQWPATLVQPVGSPLSLECTVEGTSNPNLYWYRQAAGRGLQLLFYSVGIGQISSEVPQNLSASRPQDRQFILSSKKLLLSDSGFYLCAWSATTLAGGGTQYFGPGTRLLVL.

The count of this clone is one. The J gene is TRBJ2-1, the V gene TRBV6-5; 9 bases are a match to TRBD2. Germline-derived CDR1 and CDR2 are MNHEY and SVGAGI. The CDR3 is 14 amino acids. The V and J ends lost 6 bases and 9 bases, in that order; junction bases with no gene match: 9. The CDR3 coding sequence is TGTGCCAGCAGGCGACTAGCGGCCTCAGGTGAGCAGTTCTTC. This encodes CASRRLAASGEQFF.

In its sample, this clone was seen a few times. The V gene is TRBV5-4, the J gene TRBJ1-2; D unclear. Germline V gives CDR1 SGHNT, CDR2 YYREEE (reference sequence). Trimming took 0 bases from V and 7 from J, leaving 10 bases between them. CDR3 size: 13 residues. The CDR3 here is CASSLDRWAGYTF. CDR3 DNA sequence: TGTGCCAGCAGCTTGGACAGATGGGCTGGCTACACCTTC.

The chain employs TRBV20-1 and TRBJ1-1; D unclear. Germline V gene lookup returns CDR1 DFQATT and CDR2 SNEGSKA (reference sequence). V was shortened by 0 bases and J by 8 bases, with 4 bases between the two germline ends. The CDR3 extends over 10 amino acids. The CDR3 loop reads CSARDREAFF. CDR3 DNA: TGCAGTGCTAGAGATCGGGAAGCTTTCTTT.